This section outlines one T cell receptor (beta chain) sequence together with its context. These data originate in a study of tumour-infiltrating T cells in Burkitt lymphoma. In the study overall: Productive clonality predicted overall and progression-free survival.

Germline CDR1 SEHNR, CDR2 FQNEAQ (reference sequence). Trimming took 4 bases from V and 5 from J, leaving 9 bases between them. This CDR3 region has 12 residues. Clones were read by immunoSEQ multiplex PCR, and TCRdb kept only the in-frame ones, dropping some. In the table there are 11,000 to 15,000 clones, 60% to 80% of which are singletons. This TCR derives from a human donor with diffuse large B-cell lymphoma. The specimen was tumor tissue. The chain has TRBV7-9 and TRBJ2-7; no reliable D call. CDR3 in amino acids: CASSSLSDEQYF. In DNA form, the CDR3 reads TGTGCCAGCAGCTCCCTTTCGGACGAGCAGTACTTC.